A single sample is the source of the 2 T cell receptor beta chains below, sequenced in a study of blood T cell repertoires in COVID-19. The assay was immunoSEQ multiplex PCR, and TCRdb's table has in-frame clones only and misses some. The table has about 310,000 clones, 85% seen once; the top ten hold under 2%. Sequencing was performed on PBMCs or T cells enriched from blood (not recorded which). The receptors shown here come from a woman between 25 and 40 years old who had been exposed to COVID-19.

The chain recombines TRBV24-1 with TRBJ2-3; 7 bases are a match to TRBD2. Trimming removed 3 bases from V and 2 bases from J; junction bases left unmatched: 10. Germline V gives CDR1 KGHDR, CDR2 SFDVKD. The CDR3 spans 17 residues. CDR3 sequence reads: CATSDPTAGTLTDTQYF. The CDR3 region has the DNA TGTGCCACCAGTGATCCTACAGCGGGGACCCTCACAGATACGCAGTATTTT.

CDR3 region: CASSFSGSGQPGANVLTF. CDR3 DNA: TGTGCCAGCAGCTTTAGCGGGAGTGGGCAACCTGGGGCCAACGTCCTGACTTTC. This chain uses TRBV7-3 with TRBJ2-6; 9 bases line up with TRBD2. The V and J ends lost 3 bases and 2 bases, in that order; junction bases with no gene match: 8. The germline V gene has CDR1 SGHTA and CDR2 FQGTGA. This CDR3 is 18 amino acids long.